Listed below are T cell receptor beta chains from one sample, sequenced in a study of OX40 agonist ivuxolimab in advanced cancers. Method: immunoSEQ multiplex PCR; TCRdb's copy keeps in-frame clones and lacks some. The table includes approximately 92,000 clones, 95% to 96% detected once. This sample comprised CD4+ or CD8+ T cells sorted from blood, obtained in a trial of the OX40 agonist ivuxolimab. These receptor sequences come from an adult with an advanced solid tumor such as melanoma, head and neck, liver or kidney cancer. Each CDR3 is given without its conserved first and last residue. Fields, in order: CDR3 protein, clone size, V gene. Clone sizes are given selectively: once, few, many, or a class where the clone is expanded.

CDR3aa: ASSPPVSSYEQY; abundance: .; v_gene: TRBV5-1
CDR3aa: ASSSTAYNEQF; abundance: .; v_gene: TRBV7-3
CDR3aa: ASSPGTSGYEQY; abundance: .; v_gene: TRBV4-1
CDR3aa: ASSIGSANSYYEQY; abundance: .; v_gene: TRBV19
CDR3aa: ASSRGGGGTDTQY; abundance: .; v_gene: TRBV4-1
CDR3aa: ASSSGTGEQY; abundance: .; v_gene: TRBV5-4
CDR3aa: ASGLLRGNEQF; abundance: once; v_gene: TRBV12-5
CDR3aa: ASSQPPDRPPTSYEQY; abundance: .; v_gene: TRBV28
CDR3aa: ASTLRPTGDNEQF; abundance: .; v_gene: TRBV2
CDR3aa: ASSEISGAYEQY; abundance: .; v_gene: TRBV27
CDR3aa: ASSSWTSGRDTDTQY; abundance: .; v_gene: TRBV28
CDR3aa: ASSFSPGGAEQY; abundance: .; v_gene: TRBV6-6
CDR3aa: ASSLESQVYGYT; abundance: .; v_gene: TRBV7-2
CDR3aa: ASSLTGEGDTQY; abundance: once; v_gene: TRBV7-3
CDR3aa: ASSLRGFRINEKLF; abundance: .; v_gene: TRBV28
CDR3aa: ASSGNEQF; abundance: .; v_gene: TRBV5-4
CDR3aa: ASSFTSGTNTGELF; abundance: .; v_gene: TRBV5-8
CDR3aa: ASSLQGYGTDTQY; abundance: .; v_gene: TRBV6-1
CDR3aa: ASSPRTGKRTGELF; abundance: .; v_gene: TRBV19
CDR3aa: ASSLTGGRARF; abundance: .; v_gene: TRBV9